This T cell receptor beta chain appears in the sequencing data of a study of T cells expressing NK-cell markers. Whole-study results and caveats: Roughly 6 donors showed dominant NKG2C+ clonotypes comprising about 1.0-7.5% of their CD8+ T cells.

With the 5' RACE reads reprocessed, TCRdb shows one record per CDR3 protein and no DNA. The table lists 150,000 or so distinct CDR3 sequences. Germline V gene sequence: CDR1 SGHTA, CDR2 FQGTGA. This CDR3 comprises 14 residues. Comments on this clonotype: The antigen is not known.

This chain uses TRBV7-3 with TRBJ2-7. This sequence originates from a woman aged 50 to 65 in good health. The source material was blood T cells: a sorted CD56 or NKG2C T cell subset, CD4+ or CD8+ T cells, or bulk PBMC T cells (not recorded which). CDR3 protein: CASSLTGGSYEQYF. Full variable domain (remainder filled in from reference TRBV7-3 and TRBJ2-7): GAGVSQTPSNKVTEKGKYVELRCDPISGHTALYWYRQSLGQGPEFLIYFQGTGAADDSGLPNDRFFAVRPEGSVSTLKIQRTERGDSAVYLCASSLTGGSYEQYFGPGTRLTVT.